This is a list of T cell receptor beta chains from one sample in a study of shared clonotypes between healthy human individuals. Repertoires were generated with immunoSEQ multiplex PCR, while TCRdb's copy carries only in-frame clones and drops some. The sample lists about 2.5 million clones, under 95% occurring once. Sequenced input: naive CD4+ T cells from PBMCs. The receptors derive from a man in his late teens or twenties in good health. Some clones in this sample may be carry-over from other donors' samples. Both conserved end residues are part of each CDR3. The D gene is left open where the match is weak. Rows may omit the clone size; those that give it use once, few, many or a size class.

TRBV28	.	TRBJ1-2	.	TGTGCCAGCAGTTTACCGGCTAACTATGGCTACACCTTC	CASSLPANYGYTF
TRBV6-4	.	TRBJ2-3	TRBD1	TGTGCCAGCCGACGGGACAGTCTCACAGATACGCAGTATTTT	CASRRDSLTDTQYF
TRBV27	.	TRBJ2-3	.	TGTGCCAGCAGTTTACTTCCCGGGAGAGCCACAGATACGCAGTATTTT	CASSLLPGRATDTQYF
TRBV11-2	once	TRBJ2-2	TRBD1	TGTGCCAGCAGCCCGGACAGGTCGGCCGGGGAGCTGTTTTTT	CASSPDRSAGELFF
TRBV19	.	TRBJ1-2	.	TGTGCCAGTAGTATCTCGACAGCAACAGGAGGTGGCTACACCTTC	CASSISTATGGGYTF
TRBV9	.	TRBJ2-7	TRBD1	TGTGCCAGCAGCGTAGTTCCGACAGGGGGGGACGAGCAGTACTTC	CASSVVPTGGDEQYF
TRBV5-8	.	TRBJ1-3	.	TGTGCCAGCACCTACCGTGGGTCTGGAAACACCATATATTTT	CASTYRGSGNTIYF
TRBV11-2	.	TRBJ2-1	.	TGTGCCAGCAGGGACCCAAAGGGCGGGAAGACTAATGAGCAGTTCTTC	CASRDPKGGKTNEQFF
TRBV29-1	.	TRBJ2-1	.	TGCAGCGTTGTCAGGGGCGCGAGTAACAATGAGCAGTTCTTC	CSVVRGASNNEQFF
TRBV18	.	TRBJ2-6	.	TGTGCCAGCTCACCAGCCGGGTATGGGGCCAACGTCCTGACTTTC	CASSPAGYGANVLTF
TRBV19	.	TRBJ2-1	.	TGTGCCAGTAGTATAGGGGCACTCAGGAGCTCCTACAATGAGCAGTTCTTC	CASSIGALRSSYNEQFF
TRBV5-1	.	TRBJ2-3	.	TGCGCCAGCAGCTTGGTTCAATCCGATACGCAGTATTTT	CASSLVQSDTQYF
TRBV9	.	TRBJ2-7	TRBD2	TGTGCCAGCAGCCAGAGCGGGAGTAACAACGAGCAGTACTTC	CASSQSGSNNEQYF
TRBV7-9	.	TRBJ2-1	.	TGTGCCAGCAGCTCCCCGGCCGGCCAACACAATGAGCAGTTCTTC	CASSSPAGQHNEQFF
TRBV18	.	TRBJ2-1	.	TGTGCCAGCTCACCTAAGGGCCACCCGGCGCTATACAATGAGCAGTTCTTC	CASSPKGHPALYNEQFF
TRBV28	.	TRBJ2-1	.	TGTGCCAGCAGTACCTGGACTAGGGGGCGGGCCAATGAGCAGTTCTTC	CASSTWTRGRANEQFF
TRBV15	.	TRBJ2-5	TRBD2	TGTGCCACCAGCCGGGGGGGATTAGAAGAGACCCAGTACTTC	CATSRGGLEETQYF
TRBV7-2	.	TRBJ2-3	.	TGTGCCAGCAGCTTAGCCGGTGGCACAGATACGCAGTATTTT	CASSLAGGTDTQYF
TRBV7-2	.	TRBJ2-3	TRBD2	TGTGCCAGCAGCTTCCAGCTAGCGGGAGTTGGGCACCCCTTTACGCAGTATTTT	CASSFQLAGVGHPFTQYF
TRBV5-1	once	TRBJ1-2	.	TGCGCCAGCAGTACTCCGACAGGCGGGTATGGCTACACCTTC	CASSTPTGGYGYTF
TRBV6-1	.	TRBJ2-7	TRBD1	TGTGCCAGCAGAATAGGTACAGGGGGCTTCTACGAGCAGTACTTC	CASRIGTGGFYEQYF
TRBV13	once	TRBJ2-3	TRBD2	TGTGCCAGCAGCCCGACTAGCGGCACAGATACGCAGTATTTT	CASSPTSGTDTQYF
TRBV10-2	.	TRBJ2-1	.	TGCGCCAGCGTTCAGGGGGGTTGGGTTGAGCAGTTCTTC	CASVQGGWVEQFF
TRBV6-5	.	TRBJ2-2	.	TGTGCCAGCCTGGCAGACCTGAACACCGGGGAGCTGTTTTTT	CASLADLNTGELFF
TRBV18	.	TRBJ1-5	.	TGTGCCAGCTCATTATCAGGGCTGGATCAGCCCCAGCATTTT	CASSLSGLDQPQHF
TRBV11-2	.	TRBJ1-6	.	TGTGCCAGCAGCTTAGTGCGGCGGGGTAATTCACCCCTCCACTTT	CASSLVRRGNSPLHF
TRBV7-9	.	TRBJ2-2	.	TGTGCCAGCAGCTTATTATCCACGAACACCGGGGAGCTGTTTTTT	CASSLLSTNTGELFF
TRBV5-4	.	TRBJ2-3	TRBD2	TGTGCCAGCAGCGCCCGACTAGCGGGAGAGGGAGATACGCAGTATTTT	CASSARLAGEGDTQYF
TRBV6-5	few	TRBJ1-5	.	TGTGCCAGCAGTTTGAGCAGGGCCCTCGGGACCCAGCATTTT	CASSLSRALGTQHF
TRBV4-1	.	TRBJ1-4	TRBD1	TGCGCCAGCAGCCCCGACCCGACAGGGCCTAATGAAAAACTGTTTTTT	CASSPDPTGPNEKLFF
TRBV28	.	TRBJ1-1	TRBD1	TGTGCCAGCAGTTTGACAGGGGCCTACACTGAAGCTTTCTTT	CASSLTGAYTEAFF
TRBV12-2	.	TRBJ1-4	.	TGTGCAAGTCGCTTATCCCTCTTACCGGGACAGGGGCATGAAAAACTGTTTTTT	CASRLSLLPGQGHEKLFF
TRBV10-3	.	TRBJ2-7	.	TGTGCCATCAGTGAGAGGTGGGAACAGCTCTACGAGCAGTACTTC	CAISERWEQLYEQYF
TRBV6-6	.	TRBJ1-1	.	TGTGCCAGCAGCCCTGGACTCTATGGGGCTTTCTTT	CASSPGLYGAFF
TRBV13	.	TRBJ2-1	TRBD2	TGTGCCAGCAGCTTAAAGGGGCTAGCGGGTTTTGAGCAGTTCTTC	CASSLKGLAGFEQFF
TRBV19	.	TRBJ1-1	TRBD1	TGTGCCAGTAGTACCCGACAGGGCAGGATGAACACTGAAGCTTTCTTT	CASSTRQGRMNTEAFF
TRBV13	once	TRBJ2-2	TRBD1	TGTGCCAGCAGCGCTCTGGGACAGGGTAACCGGGAGCTGTTTTTT	CASSALGQGNRELFF
TRBV28	.	TRBJ2-3	TRBD2	TGTGCCAGCAGTTTAAGTTTAGCGGGAGGGACCAGAGATACGCAGTATTTT	CASSLSLAGGTRDTQYF
TRBV6-1	.	TRBJ1-2	TRBD1	TGTGCCAGCAGTGAACGAGGGGGGACAGAGCCGTATGGCTACACCTTC	CASSERGGTEPYGYTF
TRBV7-2	once	TRBJ2-1	TRBD1	TGTGCCAGCAGCTCGAGGACAGGGAACAATGAGCAGTTCTTC	CASSSRTGNNEQFF
TRBV10-3	.	TRBJ2-7	TRBD1	TGTGCCATCGACTCGGGACAGGGGAGCACCTACGAGCAGTACTTC	CAIDSGQGSTYEQYF
TRBV28	.	TRBJ1-2	.	TGTGCCAGCAGTCCTACGGGGCCGGTGGGGGGCTACACCTTC	CASSPTGPVGGYTF
TRBV25-1	.	TRBJ1-1	.	TGTGCCACGCGAAGGGGGGGGACGAACACTGAAGCTTTCTTT	CATRRGGTNTEAFF
TRBV5-1	.	TRBJ1-3	.	TGCGCCAGCAGTCTGGGGGGACCTGGAAACACCATATATTTT	CASSLGGPGNTIYF
TRBV4-1	.	TRBJ2-1	TRBD1	TGCGCCAGCACCAAGGGGGCGGCGGAGTCCTACAATGAGCAGTTCTTC	CASTKGAAESYNEQFF
TRBV7-3	.	TRBJ2-2	.	TGTGCCAGCAGCCCAAAAAGGGGGAGTACCGGGGAGCTGTTTTTT	CASSPKRGSTGELFF
TRBV7-2	.	TRBJ2-2	.	TGTGCCAGCAGCCCCCCAGGAAAGACGAACACCGGGGAGCTGTTTTTT	CASSPPGKTNTGELFF
TRBV7-2	.	TRBJ1-5	.	TGTGCCAGCAGTATCCTCCCCAGGGGTAGCAATCAGCCCCAGCATTTT	CASSILPRGSNQPQHF
TRBV7-2	once	TRBJ2-1	.	TGTGCCAGCAGCCCCGTTCGGTCCTTCTACAATGAGCAGTTCTTC	CASSPVRSFYNEQFF
TRBV9	.	TRBJ1-3	.	TGTGCCAGCAGCGTAGGCCCAGGCCAGGGCATCTCTGGAAACACCATATATTTT	CASSVGPGQGISGNTIYF
TRBV15	.	TRBJ2-2	.	TGTGCCACCAGCAGAGAGCTACCGGACTACTCGAACACCGGGGAGCTGTTTTTT	CATSRELPDYSNTGELFF
TRBV7-2	.	TRBJ2-7	.	TGTGCCAGCAGCTTACGTCGGGATCTTTACGAGCAGTACTTC	CASSLRRDLYEQYF
TRBV15	.	TRBJ2-7	.	TGTGCCACCAGCAGAGAGAAATTTCTGTACGAGCAGTACTTC	CATSREKFLYEQYF
TRBV28	few	TRBJ1-1	.	TGTGCCAGCAGTCGCCCAACCACTGAAGCTTTCTTT	CASSRPTTEAFF
TRBV5-1	.	TRBJ2-4	TRBD1	TGCGCCAGCAGCTGGGGCCGGGACAGGAAAGACGGCAAGCGGGTTAAAAACATTCAGTACTTC	CASSWGRDRKDGKRVKNIQYF
TRBV13	.	TRBJ2-6	.	TGTGCCAGCAGCCCTCGGGGCTCTGGGGCCAACGTCCTGACTTTC	CASSPRGSGANVLTF
TRBV18	.	TRBJ2-5	TRBD1	TGTGCCAGCTCACCATGGGCCGGACAGGGATCGGAGACCCAGTACTTC	CASSPWAGQGSETQYF